This note documents a single TCR beta chain sequence. Its target is not known. These data are taken from a study of cytomegalovirus exposure and HLA in healthy donors. Study-wide context: Across some 400 genotyped donors, about 86% landed in the Caucasian-associated ancestry cluster. Study-wide results and caveats: The study reported that TCR beta sequences accurately predicted HLA-A and HLA-B alleles in most subjects. It was only CMV serostatus that was available as immune exposure information.

The primer mix had 60 Vbeta and 13 Jbeta primers. Profiling relied on immunoSEQ multiplex PCR, and the TCRdb table lists in-frame clones only, not all of them. The top ten hold under 2% of the sample, which has approximately 160,000 clones, about 81% seen once. The sequence derives from a young woman in good health and CMV-seronegative. Sequenced material: PBMCs.

CDR3: CASSLRTGYNSPLHF. The CDR3, as DNA: TGCGCCAGCAGCCTCAGGACAGGTTATAATTCACCCCTCCACTTT. The chain joins TRBV4-1 to TRBJ1-6, with 7 bases identical to TRBD1. The CDR3 sequence is 15 residues long. Per the germline V gene, CDR1 is MGHRA and CDR2 is YSYEKL. V lost 4 bases to trimming and J lost 4 bases; unmatched junction nucleotides: 4.